These 27 T cell receptor beta chains were sequenced from one sample in a study of control samples from healthy donors and cancer patients. Method: immunoSEQ multiplex PCR; TCRdb's copy keeps in-frame clones and lacks some. The sample contains 150,000 to 200,000 clones, under 95% of which appear only once. The material sequenced was blood. The receptors were gathered from a young woman in good health.

V is TRBV9 and J is TRBJ2-3, with D possibly matching TRBD2 (6 bases). The germline gives CDR1 SGDLS, CDR2 YYNGEE. This CDR3 has 15 residues. Trimming left V 2 bases short and J 0 bases short, with 10 bases between. The CDR3 is CASSVEGRSTDTQYF. CDR3 sequence (DNA): TGTGCCAGCAGCGTGGAGGGACGCAGCACAGATACGCAGTATTTT. Full variable domain (rest looked up from reference TRBV9 and TRBJ2-3): DSGVTQTPKHLITATGQRVTLRCSPRSGDLSVYWYQQSLDQGLQFLIQYYNGEERAKGNILERFSAQQFPDLHSELNLSSLELGDSALYFCASSVEGRSTDTQYFGPGTRLTVL.

CDR3 coding DNA: TGTGCCAGCAGCGTCATGGGGGTGAACACTGAAGCTTTCTTT. Its translation: CASSVMGVNTEAFF. The rearrangement joins TRBV9 to TRBJ1-1; the D gene is possibly TRBD1 (5 bases). Germline lookup yields CDR1 SGDLS and CDR2 YYNGEE. Trimming left V 2 bases short and J 0 bases short, with 8 bases between. This CDR3 is built from 14 residues.

The chain recombines TRBV5-1 with TRBJ1-6; D might be TRBD1 (5 bases). The germline V and J ends were trimmed by 0 bases and 10 bases, with 14 bases remaining between them. There are 15 residues in the CDR3. CDR1 is SGHRS and CDR2 is YFSETQ in the germline V gene. CDR3 in amino acids: CASSLGGIGASPLHF. CDR3 nucleotide sequence: TGCGCCAGCAGCTTGGGCGGTATCGGGGCCTCACCCCTCCACTTT.

V gene TRBV6-6 combines with J gene TRBJ1-6; 7 bases fit TRBD1. Germline lookup yields CDR1 MNHNY and CDR2 SVGAGI (reference sequence). With V trimmed by 6 bases and J by 6 bases, 2 bases remained unmatched. The CDR3 contains 13 residues. CDR3 residues: CASSTGVNSPLHF. The CDR3 coding sequence is TGTGCCAGCAGCACAGGGGTTAATTCACCCCTCCACTTT.

The V and J genes are TRBV4-1 and TRBJ2-1, with D maybe TRBD2 (6 bases). V lost 6 bases, J lost 6 bases, and 15 bases lay in between. CDR1 and CDR2 (germline): MGHRA, YSYEKL. This CDR3 has 14 residues. The CDR3 is CASRGEEGGNEQFF. CDR3 nucleotide sequence: TGCGCCAGCAGGGGGGAGGAAGGCGGCAATGAGCAGTTCTTC.

V and J are TRBV27 and TRBJ1-5; TRBD1 might be the D (5 bases). V lost 3 bases to trimming and J lost 2 bases, with 14 bases between them. The CDR3 spans 16 residues. CDR1 is MNHEY, CDR2 SMNVEV, per germline (reference sequence). The DNA of the CDR3 is TGTGCCAGCAGTTTGGGGCACAGGTCCCGCAATCAGCCCCAGCATTTT. Translated: CASSLGHRSRNQPQHF.

The chain has TRBV29-1 and TRBJ1-2, with unresolved D. This CDR3 region has 12 residues. With 7 bases removed from V and 2 bases from J, the gap between germline ends came to 11 bases. Germline values: CDR1 SQVTM, CDR2 ANQGSEA. The CDR3 protein is CSGGPGNYGYTF. The CDR3 DNA is TGCAGCGGTGGGCCCGGAAACTATGGCTACACCTTC.

The rearrangement uses TRBV4-1 and TRBJ1-3; perhaps TRBD1 as D (5 bases). The CDR3 has 16 amino acids. V lost 2 bases to trimming and J lost 8 bases, with 19 bases between them. Germline CDR1 reads MGHRA; CDR2 reads YSYEKL. The DNA for the CDR3 is TGCGCCAGCAGCCAATCCCCTCAGGCGGCGGGGGACACCATATATTTT. Amino acids: CASSQSPQAAGDTIYF.

The J gene is TRBJ2-5, the V gene TRBV9, with 8 bases matching TRBD2. The CDR3 has 14 amino acids. With V trimmed by 6 bases and J by 5 bases, 9 bases remained unmatched. Germline V CDR1 and CDR2: SGDLS, YYNGEE. The DNA of the CDR3 is TGTGCCAGCAACAACGGGGGGGCGCTGGAGACCCAGTACTTC. Its translation: CASNNGGALETQYF.

This clone appeared a few times. This chain uses TRBV28 with TRBJ1-5; D possibly corresponds to TRBD1 (5 bases). CDR3 length: 12 residues. From germline, CDR1 is MDHEN and CDR2 SYDVKM. With 11 bases removed from V and 1 base from J, the gap between germline ends came to 9 bases. Here the CDR3 reads CAAWGSNQPQHF. CDR3 DNA: TGTGCCGCCTGGGGGAGCAATCAGCCCCAGCATTTT.

The J gene is TRBJ1-6, the V gene TRBV19; TRBD1 matches 7 bases. There are 16 residues in the CDR3. CDR1 and CDR2 (germline): LNHDA, SQIVND (reference sequence). Trimming at V came to 6 bases and at J to 6 bases, leaving 11 bases not matched to a gene. CDR3 residues: CASRLRTGGFNSPLHF. In DNA, the CDR3 is TGTGCCAGTAGGCTAAGGACAGGAGGATTTAATTCACCCCTCCACTTT. Supplemented by reference TRBV19 and TRBJ1-6, the full variable domain reads DGGITQSPKYLFRKEGQNVTLSCEQNLNHDAMYWYRQDPGQGLRLIYYSQIVNDFQKGDIAEGYSVSREKKESFPLTVTSAQKNPTAFYLCASRLRTGGFNSPLHFGNGTRLTVT.

The chain employs TRBV19 and TRBJ1-2, with TRBD1 as a possible D gene (5 bases). This CDR3 has 15 residues. The V gene lost 9 bases and the J gene lost 4 bases, with 21 bases spanning the gap. In germline, CDR1 is LNHDA, CDR2 SQIVND (reference sequence). CDR3 in amino acids: CASLPPGQGIYGYTF. CDR3 bases: TGTGCCAGCCTCCCCCCAGGTCAGGGAATCTATGGCTACACCTTC.

The chain links TRBV9 to TRBJ1-1; maybe TRBD1 (6 bases). The CDR3 contains 13 residues. The V gene lost 0 bases and the J gene lost 10 bases, with 13 bases spanning the gap. Germline V gene lookup returns CDR1 SGDLS and CDR2 YYNGEE. The CDR3 DNA is TGTGCCAGCAGCGTAGATGGGGGGCGGGCAGCTTTCTTT. Protein sequence: CASSVDGGRAAFF.

J is TRBJ2-7 and V is TRBV10-1, with D uncertain. The germline V and J ends were trimmed by 3 bases and 2 bases, with 5 bases remaining between them. Germline assignment: CDR1 WNHNN and CDR2 SYGVQD (reference sequence). The CDR3 is 12 residues long. This CDR3 reads CASSESPYEQYF. Written as DNA, the CDR3 is TGCGCCAGCAGTGAAAGCCCCTACGAGCAGTACTTC.

The V gene is TRBV5-1, the J gene TRBJ1-2; 7 bases match TRBD1. With 4 bases clipped from V and 8 bases from J, the junction kept 11 bases outside the gene matches. Germline CDR1 SGHRS, CDR2 YFSETQ. This CDR3 has 14 residues. The CDR3 nucleotides read TGCGCCAGCAGCCCGGGAGGAGGGGGCCGGGGCTACACCTTC. This translates into CASSPGGGGRGYTF.

The chain carries TRBV28 and TRBJ1-1; 9 nucleotides line up with TRBD1. V lost 2 bases and J lost 11; bases outside the gene matches: 12. The CDR3 contains 15 residues. The V gene's germline CDR1 is MDHEN and CDR2 SYDVKM. As DNA, the CDR3 is TGTGCCAGCAGTTTAATGTGGGACAGGGTATATCAGGCTTTCTTT. Amino acids: CASSLMWDRVYQAFF.

This rearrangement joins TRBV5-1 to TRBJ2-7, with no clear D. Per the germline V gene, CDR1 is SGHRS and CDR2 is YFSETQ. The CDR3 extends over 14 amino acids. V lost 7 bases to trimming and J lost 2 bases, with 16 bases between them. The chain's CDR3 is CASQRTTNTYEQYF. The CDR3 DNA reads TGCGCCAGCCAGAGGACGACAAATACCTACGAGCAGTACTTC.

This chain uses TRBV5-4 with TRBJ2-2; D is unclear. V dropped 4 bases and J dropped 5 bases, with 15 bases sitting between them. The CDR3 covers 15 residues. Germline V gene lookup returns CDR1 SGHNT and CDR2 YYREEE (reference sequence). CDR3 sequence (DNA): TGTGCCAGCAGCCCCTGGTCAACAATGACCGGGGAGCTGTTTTTT. Translation: CASSPWSTMTGELFF.

J is TRBJ2-1 and V is TRBV27; 8 nucleotides line up with TRBD2. Germline assignment: CDR1 MNHEY and CDR2 SMNVEV (reference sequence). V was pared by 3 bases and J by 7 bases, with 5 bases of the junction left unmatched. This CDR3 contains 14 residues. The CDR3 region is CASSFSASGNEQFF. As DNA, the CDR3 is TGTGCCAGCAGTTTCTCGGCTAGCGGGAATGAGCAGTTCTTC.

The chain is built from TRBV6-5 and TRBJ2-7; D gene unclear. The CDR3 runs 16 residues. Trimming removed 2 bases from V and 0 bases from J, with 14 bases in between. From germline, CDR1 is MNHEY and CDR2 SVGAGI. CDR3 DNA: TGTGCCAGCAGTTACCTCCGATCCGGGTCCTCCTACGAGCAGTACTTC. As protein: CASSYLRSGSSYEQYF.

The chain recombines TRBV2 with TRBJ1-3; D is unresolved. Trimming cost V 4 bases and J 0 bases, with 13 bases left between them. The CDR3 extends over 16 amino acids. The germline V gene has CDR1 SNHLY and CDR2 FYNNEI. CDR3 coding DNA: TGTGCCAGCAGTGGAATAAGCACCCTCTCTGGAAACACCATATATTTT. It encodes CASSGISTLSGNTIYF.

J is TRBJ1-5 and V is TRBV4-1; perhaps TRBD1 as D (5 bases). Germline values: CDR1 MGHRA, CDR2 YSYEKL. V lost 4 bases and J lost 2, with 12 bases in between. The CDR3 extends over 15 amino acids. The DNA of the CDR3 is TGCGCCAGCAGCCGGGGGGGGTATGGCAATCAGCCCCAGCATTTT. It is translated as CASSRGGYGNQPQHF.

The chain joins TRBV28 to TRBJ1-1; D is ambiguous. This CDR3 has 13 residues. CDR1 MDHEN and CDR2 SYDVKM come from the germline V gene. The V and J ends lost 3 bases and 6 bases respectively, with 11 bases between them. The CDR3 coding sequence is TGTGCCAGCAGTTTTCCAAGTATGGCTGAAGCTTTCTTT. It translates to CASSFPSMAEAFF.

The V call is TRBV7-2, the J call TRBJ1-2, with TRBD1 matching over 7 bases. The length of the CDR3 is 15 residues. The germline gives CDR1 SGHTA, CDR2 FQGNSA. V was pared by 5 bases and J by 8 bases, with 14 bases of the junction left unmatched. CDR3 sequence reads: CASSAQGIGLAGYTF. DNA of the CDR3: TGTGCCAGCAGCGCACAGGGGATAGGACTCGCAGGCTACACCTTC.

The CDR3 DNA follows: TGCGCCAGCACGGTGGTCCCCACAGATACGCAGTATTTT. Translating it yields CASTVVPTDTQYF. The J gene is TRBJ2-3, the V gene TRBV10-2; D is unresolved. V lost 7 bases and J lost 2, with 10 bases in between. This CDR3 has 13 amino acids. The germline V gene has CDR1 WSHSY and CDR2 SAAADI.

The rearrangement uses TRBV28 and TRBJ1-1, with 7 bases matching TRBD1. CDR1 is MDHEN and CDR2 is SYDVKM in the germline V gene. The CDR3 is 14 residues long. V lost 9 bases, J lost 4 bases, and 11 bases stayed unmatched. This CDR3 reads CASYSGTVITEAFF. The CDR3 coding sequence is TGTGCCAGTTACTCCGGGACAGTTATCACTGAAGCTTTCTTT.

V gene TRBV15 combines with J gene TRBJ1-2; TRBD1 matches 10 bases. Germline lookup yields CDR1 LNHNV and CDR2 YYDKDF (reference sequence). This CDR3 is 15 amino acids long. The J segment lost 4 bases and the V segment lost 3 bases, leaving 5 bases of the junction unmatched. The CDR3 region is CATSRTGGAGYGYTF. The CDR3 DNA sequence: TGTGCCACCAGCAGGACAGGGGGCGCGGGCTATGGCTACACCTTC. The entire variable domain, with the rest obtained from reference TRBV15 and TRBJ1-2, is as follows: DAMVIQNPRYQVTQFGKPVTLSCSQTLNHNVMYWYQQKSSQAPKLLFHYYDKDFNNEADTPDNFQSRRPNTSFCFLDIRSPGLGDTAMYLCATSRTGGAGYGYTFGSGTRLTVV.